These 22 T cell receptor beta chains share one sample of origin, sequenced in a study of read filtering for tumor transcriptome and immune sequencing. Molecular barcoded adaptors covering alpha/delta and beta/gamma chains were used on approximately 400 ng RNA. TCRdb independently ran MiXCR on the reads; one entry per CDR3 protein. The sample lists roughly 130,000 distinct CDR3 sequences; 10% to 15% were seen once. Input material: a population of CD138-negative cells sorted from bone marrow. The source of these receptors is a donor over 35 with multiple myeloma.

This chain connects TRBV20-1 to TRBJ1-6; no definite D call. Trimming left V 2 bases short and J 7 bases short, with 12 bases between. This CDR3 is built from 14 residues. Germline assignment: CDR1 DFQATT and CDR2 SNEGSKA (reference sequence). The DNA of the CDR3 is TGCAGTGCTAGACGCGGGCAAGGAAATTCACCCCTCCACTTT. Translating gives CSARRGQGNSPLHF.

This chain links TRBV11-2 with TRBJ2-2; 7 bases map to TRBD2. The length of the CDR3 is 16 residues. Germline CDR1 is SGHAT and CDR2 is FQNNGV. Germline trimming cut 1 base from V and 1 base from J; bases unmatched to any gene: 3. The CDR3 DNA sequence: TGTGCCAGCAGCTTAGTAGGCGGGGGGAACACCGGGGAGCTGTTTTTT. Residues: CASSLVGGGNTGELFF.

Of note for this clonotype: This may stem from a read error, because a much larger clone lies one nucleotide away. The CDR3, as DNA: TGTGCCAGCAGCGTAGGGGTCAACAGGAACACTGAAGCTTTCTTT. It translates to CASSVGVNRNTEAFF. The V and J genes are TRBV9 and TRBJ1-1; unclear D gene. The CDR3 spans 15 residues. The V and J ends lost 0 bases and 1 base respectively, with 10 bases between them. The germline V gene has CDR1 SGDLS and CDR2 YYNGEE.

This clonotype was detected many times. The chain has TRBV10-3 and TRBJ1-1; D remains unclear. Germline V gives CDR1 ENHRY, CDR2 SYGVKD. Trimming stripped 7 bases from V and 3 bases from J, with 15 bases between. This CDR3 is built from 14 residues. As DNA, the CDR3 is TGTGCCATCACCGAACAGCGACAAGACACTGAAGCTTTCTTT. Translation gives CAITEQRQDTEAFF.

This clonotype occurred many times. The chain employs TRBV20-1 and TRBJ2-1; a possible D gene is TRBD2 (5 bases). Deletions cut 1 base from V and 2 bases from J, with 12 bases between. The CDR3 covers 15 residues. Germline CDR1 is DFQATT and CDR2 is SNEGSKA (reference sequence). The CDR3 reads CSARVKWETYNEQFF. The CDR3 nucleotides are TGCAGTGCTAGAGTAAAGTGGGAGACCTACAATGAGCAGTTCTTC.

This clonotype was seen many times. The chain couples TRBV24-1 to TRBJ2-5; TRBD2 matches at 7 bases. In germline, CDR1 is KGHDR, CDR2 SFDVKD. This CDR3 contains 15 residues. After removal of 3 bases from V and 5 bases from J, the junction contained 8 bases not matched to a gene. CDR3 sequence reads: CATSDPGLVSETQYF. The CDR3 nucleotides are TGTGCCACCAGTGATCCAGGACTAGTTTCGGAGACCCAGTACTTC.

This clonotype was recorded many times. The V gene is TRBV11-2, the J gene TRBJ2-6; TRBD1 agrees at 7 bases. This CDR3 is built from 16 residues. V lost 5 bases, J lost 0 bases, and 4 bases stayed unmatched. Germline values: CDR1 SGHAT, CDR2 FQNNGV. The CDR3 bases are TGTGCCAGCAGCCGGGACAGAAGCTCTGGGGCCAACGTCCTGACTTTC. It codes for CASSRDRSSGANVLTF.

This clonotype was seen more than once but under ten times. Here the CDR3 omits its conserved ending phenylalanine or tryptophan, so a read error is the likely source. This chain connects TRBV7-9 to TRBJ1-2; TRBD1 might be the D (5 bases). Trimming removed 5 bases from V and 8 bases from J, with 21 bases in between. Germline lookup yields CDR1 SEHNR and CDR2 FQNEAQ (reference sequence). The length of the CDR3 is 15 residues. CDR3 coding DNA: TGTGCCAGCAGCGCTACAGGCGGGCGGTGGGACGGCTACACCTCC. This gives the protein CASSATGGRWDGYTS.

This clonotype was found many times. The chain combines TRBV7-9 with TRBJ1-1, with D tentatively TRBD1 (6 bases). The germline gives CDR1 SEHNR, CDR2 FQNEAQ (reference sequence). This CDR3 is built from 14 residues. V was shortened by 2 bases and J by 3 bases, with 10 bases between the two germline ends. CDR3 DNA sequence: TGTGCCAGCAGCTTAACGGGGGGCCACACTGAAGCTTTCTTT. Its translation: CASSLTGGHTEAFF.

This clonotype was seen many times. The V call is TRBV3-1, the J call TRBJ2-3, with TRBD1 as a possible D gene (6 bases). The V end lost 4 bases, the J end lost 3 bases, and 20 bases lay between the germline ends. The CDR3 runs to 17 residues. Per germline, CDR1 LGHDT and CDR2 YNNKEL (reference sequence). The DNA of the CDR3 is TGTGCCAGCAGCCCCAAGGGGGTTCGGGGCCGAACAGATACGCAGTATTTT. It translates to CASSPKGVRGRTDTQYF.

This clonotype showed up just a few times. A much larger clone is a single base away; this may be a read error. This sequence joins TRBV12-3 or TRBV12-4 and TRBJ1-2; the D gene is possibly TRBD1 (5 bases). The CDR3 is 11 residues long. In DNA, the CDR3 is TGTGCCAGCAGCGCAGGGTATGGCTGCACCTTC. It is translated as CASSAGYGCTF.

This clonotype was counted at least ten times. V is TRBV7-9 and J is TRBJ2-3; TRBD2 matches at 7 bases. This CDR3 comprises 14 residues. J was trimmed by 6 bases and V by 5 bases; bases with no gene match: 8. Germline assignment: CDR1 SEHNR and CDR2 FQNEAQ (reference sequence). The CDR3 spells CASSPGRVSDTQYF. CDR3 nucleotides: TGTGCCAGCAGCCCAGGGAGGGTCTCCGATACGCAGTATTTT.

Worth noting for this clonotype: This may be a read error: a much more frequent sequence differs by one nucleotide. This sequence joins TRBV12-3 or TRBV12-4 and TRBJ2-1, with 12 positions matching TRBD2. V lost 8 bases and J lost 10; bases outside the gene matches: 12. The CDR3 length is 15 residues. CDR3 sequence: CASGPTSGGNFEQFF. Written as DNA, the CDR3 is TGTGCCAGCGGTCCGACTAGCGGGGGTAACTTCGAGCAGTTCTTC.

This clonotype was seen many times. This chain links TRBV7-2 with TRBJ2-7, with 9 positions matching TRBD2. Per the germline V gene, CDR1 is SGHTA and CDR2 is FQGNSA. V shed 7 bases and J 4 bases; nucleotides not matched to a gene: 2. This CDR3 comprises 12 residues. The CDR3 sequence: CASTLAGYEQYF. CDR3 nucleotides: TGTGCCAGCACTCTAGCGGGGTACGAGCAGTACTTC.

This clonotype turned up a few times. The J gene is TRBJ2-7, the V gene TRBV5-4, with no clear D. V was trimmed by 0 bases and J by 5 bases, leaving 12 bases between them. Germline V CDR1 and CDR2: SGHNT, YYREEE (reference sequence). The CDR3 is 14 residues long. The CDR3 DNA sequence: TGTGCCAGCAGCTTGGAAAGGGTAATTAACGAGCAGTACTTC. Protein sequence: CASSLERVINEQYF.

With respect to this clonotype: A far larger clone is one base from this, pointing to a likely read error. The chain couples TRBV3-1 to TRBJ2-6; D unresolved. The CDR3 totals 13 residues. V was cut by 4 bases and J by 2 bases, with 3 bases left in between. Germline assignment: CDR1 LGHDT and CDR2 YNNKEL (reference sequence). The CDR3 nucleotides are TGTGCCAGCAGCCCCCCTGGGGCCAACGTCCTGACTTTC. Protein: CASSPPGANVLTF.

J is TRBJ2-5 and V is TRBV20-1; D is unclear. The germline gives CDR1 DFQATT, CDR2 SNEGSKA (reference sequence). The CDR3 sequence is 13 residues long. CDR3 protein: CRTYQAGQETQYF. CDR3 coding DNA: TGCAGGACCTACCAGGCCGGCCAAGAGACCCAGTACTTC.

About this clonotype: A read error may be the cause here, since a much bigger clone is one base away. J is TRBJ1-1 and V is TRBV4-2, with a tentative D call TRBD1 (5 bases). The CDR3 is 15 residues long. Germline lookup yields CDR1 LGHNA and CDR2 YNFKEQ. The CDR3 region has the DNA TGTGTCAGCAGCCAAGATACAGGTATGAACACTGAAGCTTTCTTT. As protein: CVSSQDTGMNTEAFF.

This clonotype was detected many times. CDR3 in amino acids: CASSPRGPDTGEQFF. Written as DNA, the CDR3 is TGTGCCAGCAGCCCCCGGGGACCCGATACGGGAGAGCAGTTCTTC. The chain employs TRBV2 and TRBJ2-1; D tentatively reads TRBD1 or TRBD2 (5 bases each). The ends were cut back, 6 bases at V and 10 bases at J, with 22 bases in the middle. There are 15 residues in the CDR3. Germline CDR1 SNHLY, CDR2 FYNNEI.

This clonotype showed up many times. The chain couples TRBV5-1 to TRBJ2-3, with D tentatively TRBD2 (5 bases). The CDR3 is 14 amino acids. Germline lookup yields CDR1 SGHRS and CDR2 YFSETQ. V was pared by 3 bases and J by 3 bases, with 11 bases between. The CDR3 region is CASSSGMSTDTQYF. DNA of the CDR3: TGCGCCAGCAGCTCCGGGATGTCAACAGATACGCAGTATTTT.

This clonotype was seen ten or more times. This sequence joins TRBV11-2 and TRBJ1-1; 9 bases map to TRBD1. Germline V gene lookup returns CDR1 SGHAT and CDR2 FQNNGV. V dropped 4 bases and J dropped 4; count of bases not matched to a gene: 4. The CDR3 has 14 amino acids. Written as DNA, the CDR3 is TGTGCCAGCAGCTACGACAGGGGGGGCACTGAAGCTTTCTTT. Its protein product is CASSYDRGGTEAFF.

This clonotype was observed many times. The V gene is TRBV19, the J gene TRBJ1-5; TRBD1 matches at 7 bases. V lost 3 bases to trimming and J lost 7 bases; unmatched junction nucleotides: 6. This CDR3 is built from 14 residues. Looked up from germline, CDR1 is LNHDA and CDR2 is SQIVND (reference sequence). CDR3 protein: CASSIIDRAQPQHF. Here the CDR3 DNA reads TGTGCCAGTAGTATCATCGACAGGGCCCAGCCCCAGCATTTT.